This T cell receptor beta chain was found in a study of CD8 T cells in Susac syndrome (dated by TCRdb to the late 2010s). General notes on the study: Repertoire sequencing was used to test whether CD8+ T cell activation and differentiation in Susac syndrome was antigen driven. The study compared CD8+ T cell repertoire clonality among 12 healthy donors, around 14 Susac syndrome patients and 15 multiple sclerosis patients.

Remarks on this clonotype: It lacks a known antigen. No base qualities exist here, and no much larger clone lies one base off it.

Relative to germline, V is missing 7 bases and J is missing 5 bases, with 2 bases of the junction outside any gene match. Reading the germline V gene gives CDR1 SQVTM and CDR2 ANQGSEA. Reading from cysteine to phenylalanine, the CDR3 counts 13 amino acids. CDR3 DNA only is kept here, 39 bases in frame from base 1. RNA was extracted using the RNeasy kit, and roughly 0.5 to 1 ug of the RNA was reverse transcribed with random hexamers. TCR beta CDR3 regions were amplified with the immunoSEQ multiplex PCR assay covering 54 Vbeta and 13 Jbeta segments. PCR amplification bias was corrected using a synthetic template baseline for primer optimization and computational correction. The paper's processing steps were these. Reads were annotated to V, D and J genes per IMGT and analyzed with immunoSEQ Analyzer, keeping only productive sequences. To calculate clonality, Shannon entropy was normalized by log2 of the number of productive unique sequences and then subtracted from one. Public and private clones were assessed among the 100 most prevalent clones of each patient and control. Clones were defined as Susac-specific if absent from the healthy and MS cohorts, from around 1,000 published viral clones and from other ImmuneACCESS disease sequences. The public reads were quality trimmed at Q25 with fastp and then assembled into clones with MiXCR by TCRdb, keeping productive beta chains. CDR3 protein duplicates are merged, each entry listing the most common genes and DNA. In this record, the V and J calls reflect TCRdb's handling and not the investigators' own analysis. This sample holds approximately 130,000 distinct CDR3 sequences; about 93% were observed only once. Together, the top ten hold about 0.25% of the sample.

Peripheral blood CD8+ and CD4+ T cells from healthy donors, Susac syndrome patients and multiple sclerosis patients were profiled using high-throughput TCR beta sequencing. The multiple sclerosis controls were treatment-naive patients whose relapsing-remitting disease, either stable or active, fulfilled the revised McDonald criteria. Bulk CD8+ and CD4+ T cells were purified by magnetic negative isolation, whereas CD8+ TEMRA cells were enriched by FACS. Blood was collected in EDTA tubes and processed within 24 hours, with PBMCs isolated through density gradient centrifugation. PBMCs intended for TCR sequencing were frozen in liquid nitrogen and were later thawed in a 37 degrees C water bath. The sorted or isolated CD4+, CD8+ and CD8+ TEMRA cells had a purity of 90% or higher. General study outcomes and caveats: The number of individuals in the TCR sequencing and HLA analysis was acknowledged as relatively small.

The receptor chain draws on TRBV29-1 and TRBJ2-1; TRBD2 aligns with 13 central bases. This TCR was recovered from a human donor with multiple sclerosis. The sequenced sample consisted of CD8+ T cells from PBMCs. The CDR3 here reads CSAGLAGNNEQFF. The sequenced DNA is TGCAGCGCGGGACTAGCGGGAAACAATGAGCAGTTCTTC.